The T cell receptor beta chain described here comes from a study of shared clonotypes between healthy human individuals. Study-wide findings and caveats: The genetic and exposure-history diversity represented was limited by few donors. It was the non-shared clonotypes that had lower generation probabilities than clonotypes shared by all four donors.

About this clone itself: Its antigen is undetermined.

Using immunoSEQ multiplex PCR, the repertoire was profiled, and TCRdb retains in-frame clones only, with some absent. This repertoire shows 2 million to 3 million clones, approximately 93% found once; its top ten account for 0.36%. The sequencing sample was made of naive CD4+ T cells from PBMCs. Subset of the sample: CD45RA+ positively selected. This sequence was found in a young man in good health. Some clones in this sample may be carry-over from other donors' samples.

The CDR3 DNA follows: TGTGCCAGCAAGATGGACACCGCCTACGAGCAGTACTTC. Amino acids: CASKMDTAYEQYF. The V and J genes are TRBV2 and TRBJ2-7; tentative D call: TRBD1 (5 bases). CDR3 size: 13 residues. Germline V gives CDR1 SNHLY, CDR2 FYNNEI. The V gene lost 7 bases and the J gene lost 2 bases, with 12 bases spanning the gap.